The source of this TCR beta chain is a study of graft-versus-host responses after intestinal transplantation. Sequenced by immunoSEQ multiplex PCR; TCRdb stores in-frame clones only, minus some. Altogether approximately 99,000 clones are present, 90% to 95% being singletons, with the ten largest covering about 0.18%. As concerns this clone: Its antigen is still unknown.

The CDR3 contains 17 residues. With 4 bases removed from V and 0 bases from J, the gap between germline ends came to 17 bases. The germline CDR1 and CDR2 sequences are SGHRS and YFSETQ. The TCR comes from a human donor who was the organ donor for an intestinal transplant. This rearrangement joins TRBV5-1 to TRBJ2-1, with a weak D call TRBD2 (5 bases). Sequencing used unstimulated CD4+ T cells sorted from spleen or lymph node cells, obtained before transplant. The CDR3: CASSLLRTGSSYNEQFF. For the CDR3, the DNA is TGCGCCAGCAGCCTGCTCAGGACGGGGTCCTCCTACAATGAGCAGTTCTTC.